This T cell receptor beta chain derives from a study of blood T cell repertoires in COVID-19. Some clones are missing from TCRdb's copy, which holds only in-frame ones; the method was immunoSEQ multiplex PCR. The table lists 300,000 to 450,000 clones, around 89% of them singletons. Participants spanned ages about 18 to 89 years and resided in about two dozen US areas. In assigning cohorts, the study relied on participant-reported clinical history. Recovered participants had two consecutive negative NP/OP PCR tests, healthcare professional clearance, or symptom resolution. Germline CDR1 reads SGHTA; CDR2 reads FQGNSA. V shed 4 bases, J shed 5 bases, and the junction held 6 bases outside the gene matches. This CDR3 has 14 amino acids.

The TCR was taken from a woman aged 18 to 35 who had recovered from COVID-19. This chain links TRBV7-2 with TRBJ1-2, with 8 bases that match TRBD1. Specimen: PBMCs or T cells enriched from blood (not recorded which). CDR3 residues: CASSYGQGRYGYTF. The CDR3, as DNA: TGTGCCAGCAGCTACGGACAGGGAAGATATGGCTACACCTTC.